One sample yielded the 22 T cell receptor beta chains listed below, sequenced in a study of control samples from healthy donors and cancer patients. Repertoires were generated with immunoSEQ multiplex PCR, while TCRdb's copy carries only in-frame clones and drops some. The data hold roughly 100,000 clones, with 83% observed a single time. What was sequenced was blood. Receptor source: a woman between 45 and 65 years old in good health.

The genes are TRBV9 and TRBJ1-1, with a possible D match to TRBD1 (6 bases). V lost 4 bases to trimming and J lost 5 bases, with 12 bases between them. CDR3 length: 13 residues. Germline V gene data show CDR1 as SGDLS and CDR2 as YYNGEE. This CDR3 is CASSRDIGTEAFF. CDR3 nucleotides: TGTGCCAGCAGCCGGGACATCGGAACTGAAGCTTTCTTT.

V gene TRBV7-8 combines with J gene TRBJ2-2; 13 bases line up with TRBD2. In germline, CDR1 is SGHVS, CDR2 FQNEAQ. V was pared by 3 bases and J by 7 bases, with 8 bases of the junction left unmatched. This CDR3 is 17 amino acids long. This CDR3 reads CASSFGRTSGGSGELFF. The CDR3 nucleotides are TGTGCCAGCAGCTTCGGAAGGACTAGCGGGGGAAGCGGGGAGCTGTTTTTT.

CDR3 nucleotides: TGTGCCAGCAGTTTGGACAGAAGTCAACAAGAGACCCAGTACTTC. This encodes CASSLDRSQQETQYF. The chain has TRBV2 and TRBJ2-5; tentative D call: TRBD1 (6 bases). CDR1 SNHLY and CDR2 FYNNEI come from the germline V gene. The CDR3 runs to 15 residues. Trimming removed 5 bases at V and 2 bases at J, with 15 bases between.

A few counts support this clone. The chain carries TRBV4-3 and TRBJ2-3; 13 nucleotides agree with TRBD2. The ends lost 4 bases at V and 4 bases at J; junction bases unmatched: 8. Germline V gene lookup returns CDR1 LGHNA and CDR2 YSLEER. This CDR3 is 17 amino acids long. This CDR3 is CASSPTSGGSDPDTQYF. The CDR3 DNA reads TGCGCCAGCAGCCCGACTAGCGGGGGGAGTGACCCAGATACGCAGTATTTT.

The chain employs TRBV2 and TRBJ2-7; D is undetermined. Trimming left V 8 bases short and J 0 bases short, with 17 bases between. This CDR3 has 15 residues. Germline V lookup: CDR1 SNHLY, CDR2 FYNNEI. The CDR3 nucleotides read TGTGCCAGCGATCGGGCAGGTCTAAACTCCTACGAGCAGTACTTC. Its protein product is CASDRAGLNSYEQYF. Variable domain in full (rest from reference TRBV2 and TRBJ2-7): EPEVTQTPSHQVTQMGQEVILRCVPISNHLYFYWYRQILGQKVEFLVSFYNNEISEKSEIFDDQFSVERPDGSNFTLKIRSTKLEDSAMYFCASDRAGLNSYEQYFGPGTRLTVT.

V and J are TRBV5-1 and TRBJ2-3; D call uncertain. Germline lookup yields CDR1 SGHRS and CDR2 YFSETQ. V was trimmed by 0 bases and J by 2 bases, leaving 1 base between them. The length of the CDR3 is 12 residues. DNA for the CDR3: TGCGCCAGCAGCTTGGCCACAGATACGCAGTATTTT. Translating it yields CASSLATDTQYF.

This clone was observed once. The rearrangement links TRBV5-6 to TRBJ2-2; 10 bases match TRBD1. CDR1 and CDR2 from the germline V gene are SGHDT and YYEEEE. Trimming took 1 base from V and 4 from J; bases not matched to a gene: 4. The CDR3 is 16 amino acids. This chain's CDR3 is CASSLPGQGFTGELFF. CDR3 nucleotide sequence: TGTGCCAGCAGCTTGCCGGGACAGGGGTTCACCGGGGAGCTGTTTTTT. Based on the CDR3 plus reference TRBV5-6 and TRBJ2-2, the full variable domain is DAGVTQSPTHLIKTRGQQVTLRCSPKSGHDTVSWYQQALGQGPQFIFQYYEEEERQRGNFPDRFSGHQFPNYSSELNVNALLLGDSALYLCASSLPGQGFTGELFFGEGSRLTVL.

There are a few counts of this clone. This chain connects TRBV29-1 to TRBJ2-1; unclear D gene. Germline CDR1 reads SQVTM; CDR2 reads ANQGSEA. This CDR3 is 9 amino acids long. V was pared by 2 bases and J by 9 bases, with 2 bases between. The CDR3 sequence is CSVEPEQFF. CDR3 bases: TGCAGCGTTGAACCTGAGCAGTTCTTC.

The rearrangement uses TRBV2 and TRBJ2-2; perhaps TRBD2 as D (6 bases). Trimming pared 3 bases from V and 1 base from J, leaving 12 bases between. The length of the CDR3 is 16 residues. The V gene's germline CDR1 is SNHLY and CDR2 FYNNEI. The CDR3 sequence is CASSEFGGKNTGELFF. CDR3 DNA: TGTGCCAGCAGTGAGTTTGGCGGGAAGAACACCGGGGAGCTGTTTTTT.

V is TRBV5-5 and J is TRBJ2-3; 7 positions match TRBD2. V trimming: 6 bases; J trimming: 7 bases; junction bases outside the gene matches: 17. In germline, CDR1 is SGHKS, CDR2 YYEKEE (reference sequence). This CDR3 has 16 residues. The CDR3 DNA reads as TGTGCCAGCATCCGGAACTGGGCGGGGGTTCTGAATACGCAGTATTTT. Amino acids: CASIRNWAGVLNTQYF.

This clone occurred a few times. This chain links TRBV2 with TRBJ2-2; D is perhaps TRBD2 (5 bases). Germline assignment: CDR1 SNHLY and CDR2 FYNNEI. This CDR3 is built from 13 residues. V gave up 5 bases and J gave up 5 bases, with 9 bases separating them. CDR3 nucleotide sequence: TGTGCCAGCAGTACACTAGGGACCGGGGAGCTGTTTTTT. Encoded protein: CASSTLGTGELFF.

V and J are TRBV7-9 and TRBJ1-5; TRBD1 matches at 7 bases. Germline CDR1 SEHNR, CDR2 FQNEAQ (reference sequence). The junction had 11 bases not matched to a gene; V was cut back by 1 base and J by 2 bases. The CDR3 has 18 residues. The CDR3 spells CASSLGSVGGSGNQPQHF. DNA of the CDR3: TGTGCCAGCAGCTTAGGCAGTGTAGGGGGCAGTGGCAATCAGCCCCAGCATTTT.

The J gene is TRBJ2-7, the V gene TRBV6-2 or TRBV6-3; D unresolved. Trimming shortened V by 0 bases and J by 4 bases, and 13 bases separated the two germline ends. The V gene's germline CDR1 is MNHEY and CDR2 SVGEGT. The length of the CDR3 is 15 residues. CDR3 nucleotides: TGTGCCAGCAGTTACTCGAGGTTAGCCATTTACGAGCAGTACTTC. Protein product: CASSYSRLAIYEQYF.

The chain joins TRBV29-1 to TRBJ1-1; a weak D match, TRBD1 (5 bases). This CDR3 has 13 residues. Germline V lookup: CDR1 SQVTM, CDR2 ANQGSEA. Trimming removed 1 base from V and 8 bases from J, with 14 bases in between. In DNA form, the CDR3 reads TGCAGCGTTGAAGGGGCCAGGGAGGGGGAAGCTTTCTTT. Translating gives CSVEGAREGEAFF.

The chain uses TRBV21-1 and TRBJ1-6. TRBV21-1 is described as a pseudogene. The CDR3 sequence is 16 residues long. The CDR3 sequence is CASSPPSLVGNSPLHF. CDR3 DNA: TGTGCCAGCAGCCCGCCTTCGTTAGTGGGTAATTCACCCCTCCACTTT.

This clone was seen more than once but under ten times. The chain is built from TRBV19 and TRBJ1-5; tentative D call: TRBD1 (6 bases). CDR3 length: 14 residues. V was cut by 5 bases and J by 6 bases, with 14 bases left in between. In germline, CDR1 is LNHDA, CDR2 SQIVND (reference sequence). The CDR3 protein is CASSPTGIGQPQHF. The CDR3, as DNA: TGTGCCAGTAGTCCCACAGGGATTGGTCAGCCCCAGCATTTT.

V is TRBV10-3 and J is TRBJ2-1, with 12 bases identical to TRBD2. CDR1 and CDR2 from the germline V gene are ENHRY and SYGVKD. V shed 4 bases, J shed 8 bases, and the junction held 9 bases outside the gene matches. CDR3 length: 16 residues. CDR3 region: CAISATSGGTGDEQFF. CDR3 nucleotide sequence: TGTGCCATCAGTGCAACTAGCGGGGGGACGGGAGATGAGCAGTTCTTC.

This chain links TRBV21-1 with TRBJ2-5; the D call in the table, TRBD2, was not verified against the DNA. TRBV21-1 is recorded as a pseudogene. The CDR3 runs to 20 residues. The CDR3 region is CASSARTGTSGGLTRETQYF. The DNA of the CDR3 is TGTGCCAGCAGCGCAAGAACTGGGACTAGCGGGGGGCTAACACGGGAGACCCAGTACTTC.

The rearrangement joins TRBV30 to TRBJ2-7; D is ambiguous. CDR1 GTSNPN and CDR2 SVGIG come from the germline V gene (reference sequence). This CDR3 spans 14 amino acids. The V gene lost 0 bases and the J gene lost 1 base, with 10 bases spanning the gap. The DNA for the CDR3 is TGTGCCTGGAGTGTACAATGGGTTTCCTACGAGCAGTACTTC. Protein sequence: CAWSVQWVSYEQYF.

The rearrangement links TRBV20-1 to TRBJ2-1, with TRBD2 matching 9 bases. The CDR3 sequence is 15 residues long. V shed 5 bases, J shed 8 bases, and the junction held 13 bases outside the gene matches. Germline CDR1 is DFQATT and CDR2 is SNEGSKA (reference sequence). The CDR3 DNA follows: TGCAGTGCTTGTGGGGCGGGGGGGGTACTCGATGAGCAGTTCTTC. Encoded protein: CSACGAGGVLDEQFF.

The rearrangement joins TRBV6-4 to TRBJ2-1; 10 bases agree with TRBD2. Germline V gives CDR1 MRHNA, CDR2 SNTAGT. V was pared by 0 bases and J by 8 bases, with 7 bases of the junction left unmatched. The CDR3 totals 16 residues. CDR3 in DNA: TGTGCCAGCAGTGACTCCCCTAGCGGGAGTGCCTATGAGCAGTTCTTC. Translation: CASSDSPSGSAYEQFF.

This clone was picked up one time. The CDR3 DNA reads as TGTGCCAGTAGTATTCCCGGGACAGGGGGCGTCGATACGCAGTATTTT. It codes for CASSIPGTGGVDTQYF. This chain joins TRBV19 and TRBJ2-3; 12 bases line up with TRBD1. CDR3 length equals 16 residues. Germline V gene sequence: CDR1 LNHDA, CDR2 SQIVND (reference sequence). The trim removed 3 bases at V and 6 bases at J, leaving 7 bases unmatched.